Following are 29 T cell receptor beta chains from one sample sequenced in a study of tumor-infiltrating lymphocytes in primary liver carcinoma. From approximately 550 ng of total RNA, TCR beta-specific cDNA was reverse-transcribed using a constant-region primer. Three nested multiplex PCR rounds, a slightly modified ARM-PCR, produced the libraries for TCR beta. A C-beta reverse primer was combined with TRBV1-TRBV30 forward primers in the first two PCR rounds, and each round had around 11 cycles. TCRdb reprocessed the multiplex PCR reads via MiXCR and lists one record per CDR3 protein. The table lists about 78,000 distinct CDR3 sequences, over 55% of them singletons, with 12% to 15% in the top ten. Total RNA and DNA came together from about 21-30 mg of bulk tissue without cell sorting. The sequencing input was liver tumor tissue from sampling region 4. Subset of the sample: tumor region T4, right-lateral pole. These receptors were obtained from a woman aged 55-70 years with primary liver carcinoma and hepatitis B virus infection.

The chain carries TRBV5-5 and TRBJ2-7, with 7 nucleotides matching TRBD1. J gave up 0 bases and V 3 bases, and 9 bases lay outside the gene matches. Germline V lookup: CDR1 SGHKS, CDR2 YYEKEE (reference sequence). The CDR3 runs to 16 residues. The CDR3 nucleotides read TGTGCCAGCAGCTCCAGGACAGGAGGCGCCTCCTACGAGCAGTACTTC. Encoded protein: CASSSRTGGASYEQYF.

Of note for this clonotype: Mismatch with germline at one junction end may stem from a read error. V usage is TRBV28 and J usage is TRBJ2-1, with a tentative D call TRBD2 (6 bases). The CDR3 has 16 residues. Per the germline V gene, CDR1 is MDHEN and CDR2 is SYDVKM. CDR3 sequence (DNA): TGTGCCAGCAGTGCCGGCGGGACCCGCTCCTACAATGAGCAACTCTTC. Its protein product is CASSAGGTRSYNEQLF.

At least ten counts were recorded for this clonotype. J is TRBJ2-6 and V is TRBV6-1; D is possibly TRBD1 (6 bases). The CDR3 runs to 14 residues. Germline-derived CDR1 and CDR2 are MNHNS and SASEGT. Trimming shortened V by 3 bases and J by 4 bases, and 7 bases separated the two germline ends. CDR3 sequence reads: CASSDGQGANVLTF. The CDR3 nucleotides are TGTGCCAGCAGTGACGGACAGGGGGCCAACGTCCTGACTTTC.

J is TRBJ1-1 and V is TRBV20-1; the match to TRBD1 covers 11 bases. J was trimmed by 6 bases and V by 6 bases; bases with no gene match: 6. CDR3 size: 13 residues. Germline values: CDR1 DFQATT, CDR2 SNEGSKA (reference sequence). CDR3 in amino acids: CSAPGQGDAEAFF. The CDR3 DNA sequence: TGCAGTGCCCCGGGACAGGGGGACGCTGAAGCTTTCTTT.

On this clonotype itself: A clone one base away is much larger, so this may be a read error. The chain links TRBV28 to TRBJ1-1; 7 bases align to TRBD1. The length of the CDR3 is 12 residues. From germline, CDR1 is MDHEN and CDR2 SYDVKM. CDR3 bases: TGTGCCAGCAGTCCCGGGACAGATCAAGCTCTCTTT. Translated, it gives CASSPGTDQALF.

As for this clonotype: A much larger clone differs from this one at a single base, so this may be a read error. As the CDR3 is not closed by the conserved phenylalanine or tryptophan, this likely results from a read error. The chain joins TRBV7-9 to TRBJ2-5; 10 nucleotides line up with TRBD1. Trimming at V came to 4 bases and at J to 2 bases, leaving 4 bases not matched to a gene. Germline assignment: CDR1 SEHNR and CDR2 FQNEAQ (reference sequence). The CDR3 is 15 residues long. The CDR3, as DNA: TGTGCCAGCAGCTCCGGGACAGGGGCACAAGAGACCCAGTACTCC. This sequence encodes CASSSGTGAQETQYS.

V usage is TRBV4-2 and J usage is TRBJ1-2; D gene uncertain. The V gene lost 1 base and the J gene lost 8 bases, with 20 bases spanning the gap. This CDR3 contains 16 residues. Germline V gene lookup returns CDR1 LGHNA and CDR2 YNFKEQ. The CDR3 DNA sequence: TGTGCCAGCAGCCAAGGTGACGGGCCCACCCTGCGGGGCTACACCTTC. Translation: CASSQGDGPTLRGYTF.

A note on this clonotype: One end of the junction varies from germline; a read error may be responsible. The chain joins TRBV29-1 to TRBJ1-2, with a tentative D call TRBD1 (6 bases). Germline-derived CDR1 and CDR2 are SQVTM and ANQGSEA. The CDR3 has 12 residues. The CDR3 nucleotides read TGCGGCGTTGAGGACGGGGGCTATGGCTACGCCTTC. Translating it yields CGVEDGGYGYAF.

A word on this clonotype: One junction end disagrees with the germline gene, perhaps due to a read error. The J gene is TRBJ1-6, the V gene TRBV4-2; D is unresolved. CDR3 length: 15 residues. CDR1 and CDR2 (germline): LGHNA, YNFKEQ. The CDR3 DNA sequence: TGTGCCTGCAGCCATACAGCGATTAGAAATTCACCCTTCCACTTT. Amino acid sequence: CACSHTAIRNSPFHF.

The chain recombines TRBV4-1 with TRBJ2-3; D remains ambiguous. The CDR3 loop spans 15 amino acids. V lost 4 bases, J lost 2 bases, and 13 bases lay in between. Germline CDR1 is MGHRA and CDR2 is YSYEKL. In DNA form, the CDR3 reads TGCGCCAGCAGCCCCTTACTCTCCATCACAGATACGCAGTATTTT. Protein: CASSPLLSITDTQYF.

This clonotype was detected many times. J is TRBJ1-2 and V is TRBV30; 7 nucleotides align to TRBD1. CDR3 size: 12 residues. V lost 4 bases and J lost 7; bases outside the gene matches: 6. Germline V gene lookup returns CDR1 GTSNPN and CDR2 SVGIG (reference sequence). The CDR3 sequence: CAWTKHRGGYTF. The CDR3 region has the DNA TGTGCCTGGACAAAGCACAGGGGTGGCTACACCTTC.

Turning to this clonotype: Since a much larger clone is just one base distant, this may be a read error. The V gene is TRBV29-1, the J gene TRBJ1-6; TRBD1 aligns across 7 bases. This CDR3 contains 13 residues. V shed 4 bases, J shed 7 bases, and the junction held 4 bases outside the gene matches. From germline, CDR1 is SQVTM and CDR2 ANQGSEA. CDR3 region: CSVGDRVNSPLHF. The DNA for the CDR3 is TGCAGCGTTGGCGACAGGGTAAATTCACCCCTCCACTTT.

Note on this clonotype: One base away lies a much larger clone, so this may be a sequencing read error. This sequence joins TRBV28 and TRBJ2-1, with 9 nucleotides matching TRBD1. CDR3 length equals 16 residues. Germline V gene lookup returns CDR1 MDHEN and CDR2 SYDVKM. J lost 8 bases, V lost 4 bases, and 12 bases had no gene match. The CDR3 loop reads CASSSRPGQGRHEQFF. In DNA form, the CDR3 reads TGTGCCAGCAGTTCCCGACCGGGACAGGGTAGACATGAGCAGTTCTTC.

This clonotype was picked up one time. The junction and the germline gene differ at one end; a read error may be behind it. V usage is TRBV6-2 or TRBV6-3 and J usage is TRBJ2-3; D is unclear. Germline V CDR1 and CDR2: MNHEY, SVGEGT. This CDR3 is built from 13 residues. The CDR3 DNA follows: TGTGCCAGCAGTCACTATAGCAGAGATACGCAGTATTTT. Translating gives CASSHYSRDTQYF.

This clonotype appeared once. The junction departs from the called germline gene at one end, perhaps through a read error. The chain joins TRBV6-1 to TRBJ1-3, with D perhaps TRBD1 (5 bases). The CDR3 runs 15 residues. Germline V gene lookup returns CDR1 MNHNS and CDR2 SASEGT. In nucleotides, the CDR3 is TGTGCAAGCAGGGTCCGTGGGATCTCTGGAAACACCATATATTTT. It yields the protein CASRVRGISGNTIYF.

The sample holds a few counts of this clonotype. At one of its ends the junction is not consistent with the germline gene, which may arise from a read error. The V gene is TRBV7-3, the J gene TRBJ2-6; D possibly matches TRBD1 or TRBD2 (6 bases each). The CDR3 runs 16 residues. The germline V gene has CDR1 SGHTA and CDR2 FQGTGA. The CDR3 sequence: CTSSLTGGPGANVLTF. The CDR3 DNA is TGTACCAGCAGCTTAACTGGGGGGCCTGGGGCCAACGTCCTGACTTTC.

Comments on this clonotype: One end of the junction varies from germline; a read error may be responsible. This CDR3 is CANSSNRGAYEQYF. The CDR3, as DNA: TGTGCCAACAGTTCAAATCGGGGAGCGTACGAGCAGTACTTC. The rearrangement uses TRBV12-3 or TRBV12-4 and TRBJ2-7, with TRBD2 as a possible D gene (5 bases). The CDR3 is made up of 14 amino acids.

This clonotype was observed many times. The chain carries TRBV6-1 and TRBJ2-6; 10 bases align to TRBD1. V was clipped by 1 base and J by 7 bases; unmatched bases: 7. This CDR3 region has 17 residues. Per germline, CDR1 MNHNS and CDR2 SASEGT. In DNA, the CDR3 is TGTGCCAGCAGTGAAGGACAGGGGGCCCTTGGAGCCAACGTCCTGACTTTC. This translates into CASSEGQGALGANVLTF.

On this clonotype: At one end the junction does not follow the germline gene, possibly because of a read error. This sequence joins TRBV12-3 or TRBV12-4 and TRBJ1-1; 9 bases align to TRBD1. This CDR3 contains 13 residues. The CDR3 DNA follows: TGTGCCAGCAGGAGGACAGGGGACACTGAAGCTTCCTTT. Protein product: CASRRTGDTEASF.

Concerning this clonotype: The junction departs from the called germline gene at one end, perhaps through a read error. The chain recombines TRBV14 with TRBJ2-5; 12 nucleotides line up with TRBD1. Germline V gives CDR1 SGHDN, CDR2 FVKESK. This CDR3 region has 17 residues. In DNA, the CDR3 is TGTACCAGCAACCAGTTCGCGGGACAGGGGGCAAGGGAGACCCAGTACTTC. Protein sequence: CTSNQFAGQGARETQYF. The full variable domain, its missing parts supplied by reference TRBV14 and TRBJ2-5, is EAGVTQFPSHSVIEKGQTVTLRCDPISGHDNLYWYRRVMGKEIKFLLHFVKESKQDESGMPNNRFLAERTGGTYSTLKVQPAELEDSGVYFCTSNQFAGQGARETQYFGPGTRLLVL.

This clonotype is categorized as large. The genes are TRBV11-2 and TRBJ2-7, with 10 bases lining up with TRBD2. The CDR3 is made up of 15 amino acids. The germline V gene encodes CDR1 SGHAT and CDR2 FQNNGV. The J segment lost 9 bases and the V segment lost 0 bases, leaving 8 bases of the junction unmatched. Written as DNA, the CDR3 is TGTGCCAGCAGCTTAGAGAGGGGGGGACTAGCGATGCAGTACTTC. Protein: CASSLERGGLAMQYF.

This clonotype was detected ten times or more. The V gene is TRBV5-4, the J gene TRBJ1-1, with D possibly TRBD1 on 6 matching bases. The CDR3 length is 14 residues. Germline CDR1 is SGHNT and CDR2 is YYREEE (reference sequence). Trimming pared 1 base from V and 6 bases from J, leaving 13 bases between. DNA of the CDR3: TGTGCCAGCAGCTTGCGGCAGGGGAGGGCTGAAGCTTTCTTT. Its translation is CASSLRQGRAEAFF.

In regard to this clonotype: This may come from a read error, since a much larger clone is one base off. The gene calls are TRBV30 and TRBJ2-2, with 7 positions matching TRBD1. The germline V gene has CDR1 GTSNPN and CDR2 SVGIG (reference sequence). This CDR3 is 20 amino acids long. V lost 8 bases, J lost 4 bases, and 28 bases stayed unmatched. The CDR3 DNA sequence: TGTGCCCTCGGTAGCCGACAGGGTCTAAGTCCTCGGCCGAGCACCGGGGAGCTGTTTTTT. Amino acid sequence: CALGSRQGLSPRPSTGELFF.

About this clonotype: The germline gene is not matched at one end of the junction; a read error may be the cause. This chain joins TRBV4-2 and TRBJ2-1, with 7 nucleotides matching TRBD1. In germline, CDR1 is LGHNA, CDR2 YNFKEQ. This CDR3 contains 14 residues. CDR3 residues: CVSSQDRGDRVTFF. Written as DNA, the CDR3 is TGTGTCAGCAGCCAAGATAGAGGAGACAGGGTCACGTTCTTC.

This clonotype was detected ten times or more. A much larger clonotype is one base distant, so this may be a read error. The J gene is TRBJ1-5, the V gene TRBV6-6, with unresolved D. The CDR3 spans 15 residues. In germline, CDR1 is MNHNY, CDR2 SVGAGI (reference sequence). The CDR3 spells CASGYGGSSNQPQHF. In nucleotides, the CDR3 is TGTGCCAGCGGTTACGGTGGATCTAGCAATCAGCCCCAGCATTTT.

Note on this clonotype: It is likely a read error, because the conserved phenylalanine at the end of the CDR3 is missing. V usage is TRBV4-2 and J usage is TRBJ2-6; D may be TRBD1 (5 bases). The CDR3 is 15 amino acids. Germline-derived CDR1 and CDR2 are LGHNA and YNFKEQ. The CDR3 bases are TGTGCCAGCAGCCAAGTTAGCTCTGGGGCCAACGCCCTGACTCTC. Protein: CASSQVSSGANALTL.

The chain uses TRBV20-1 and TRBJ2-5; 8 bases are shared with TRBD1. V trimming: 2 bases; J trimming: 2 bases; junction bases outside the gene matches: 10. The CDR3 totals 16 residues. Per the germline V gene, CDR1 is DFQATT and CDR2 is SNEGSKA (reference sequence). CDR3 nucleotide sequence: TGCAGTGCTAGACCGGGACAGGAGGGTCCTCAAGAGACCCAGTACTTC. Translated: CSARPGQEGPQETQYF.

This clonotype was observed a single time. The chain recombines TRBV6-1 with TRBJ1-1; D gene uncertain. Germline V lookup: CDR1 MNHNS, CDR2 SASEGT. The CDR3 totals 13 residues. The CDR3 sequence is CVRSESENTEAFF. DNA of the CDR3: TGTGTCAGGAGTGAAAGTGAGAACACTGAAGCTTTCTTT.

The chain links TRBV5-1 to TRBJ2-7; weak D call: TRBD1 (5 bases). CDR3 length equals 14 residues. V dropped 7 bases and J dropped 0 bases, with 14 bases sitting between them. CDR1 is SGHRS and CDR2 is YFSETQ in the germline V gene. CDR3: CASVRDSCSYEQYF. CDR3 nucleotides: TGCGCCAGCGTACGCGACAGTTGCTCCTACGAGCAGTACTTC.